Below are 29 T cell receptor beta chains sequenced from a single sample in a study of human T cells and chemical hapten exposure. Time point: pre-sensitization, week 0. Treatment of the sample: therapeutic diphenylcyclopropenone sensitization with weekly scalp DPC. TCRdb re-called the RACE reads through MiXCR, storing one row per CDR3 protein. The data show roughly 88,000 distinct CDR3 sequences, around 10% seen once. This sample comprised whole blood, obtained in connection with sensitization to the hapten diphenylcyclopropenone (DPC). The receptor set was obtained from a woman aged 40 to 50 with alopecia areata. Some clones in this sample may be carry-over from other donors' samples.

This clonotype was recorded at least ten times. The V call is TRBV6-2 or TRBV6-3, the J call TRBJ2-2; TRBD2 aligns across 7 bases. Germline V CDR1 and CDR2: MNHEY, SVGEGT. V was clipped by 2 bases and J by 4 bases; unmatched bases: 1. The CDR3 contains 14 residues. The CDR3 DNA follows: TGTGCCAGCAGTTACGGGGGGGGCACCGGGGAGCTGTTTTTT. Translation gives CASSYGGGTGELFF.

This clonotype was found a few times. This chain uses TRBV4-2 with TRBJ2-1; 8 bases are a match to TRBD2. Germline CDR1 and CDR2: LGHNA and YNFKEQ. Trimming took 2 bases from V and 4 from J; bases not matched to a gene: 7. There are 16 residues in the CDR3. CDR3 loop: CASSQSPGGGYNEQFF. The DNA of the CDR3 is TGTGCCAGCAGCCAATCACCGGGCGGGGGGTACAATGAGCAGTTCTTC.

This clonotype occurred a few times. The rearrangement joins TRBV9 to TRBJ1-4; 9 bases line up with TRBD1. The CDR3 is 18 amino acids. Germline lookup yields CDR1 SGDLS and CDR2 YYNGEE. Unmatched junction bases numbered 10, after V lost 0 bases and J lost 4 bases. DNA of the CDR3: TGTGCCAGCAGCGTAGGGGGACAGGGACCCGGGATTAATGAAAAACTGTTTTTT. Protein product: CASSVGGQGPGINEKLFF. The complete variable domain, with remaining parts taken from reference TRBV9 and TRBJ1-4, reads DSGVTQTPKHLITATGQRVTLRCSPRSGDLSVYWYQQSLDQGLQFLIQYYNGEERAKGNILERFSAQQFPDLHSELNLSSLELGDSALYFCASSVGGQGPGINEKLFFGSGTQLSVL.

The chain carries TRBV28 and TRBJ2-7; a possible D gene is TRBD1 (5 bases). V was pared by 3 bases and J by 7 bases, with 16 bases between. Per the germline V gene, CDR1 is MDHEN and CDR2 is SYDVKM. The CDR3 runs to 14 residues. The CDR3 nucleotides are TGTGCCAGCAGTTTGGTCAGGGATTACGAAGAGCAGTACTTC. Protein product: CASSLVRDYEEQYF.

This clonotype was seen many times. The V and J genes are TRBV20-1 and TRBJ1-6; tentative D call: TRBD1 (5 bases). Germline CDR1 DFQATT, CDR2 SNEGSKA (reference sequence). The CDR3 contains 14 residues. CDR3 sequence reads: CSLLQGSYNSPLHF. As DNA, the CDR3 is TGCAGCCTCCTCCAGGGATCATATAATTCACCCCTCCACTTT.

This clonotype was picked up a small number of times. This rearrangement joins TRBV5-1 to TRBJ1-1; 10 bases agree with TRBD1. This CDR3 comprises 14 residues. The V and J ends lost 3 bases and 5 bases, in that order; junction bases with no gene match: 4. CDR1 is SGHRS and CDR2 is YFSETQ in the germline V gene. CDR3 DNA: TGCGCCAGCAGCTGGGGACAGGGGTTGACTGAAGCTTTCTTT. Translating gives CASSWGQGLTEAFF.

This clonotype turned up a few times. The chain uses TRBV6-6 and TRBJ1-2, with 8 bases fitting TRBD1. This CDR3 region has 14 residues. Germline lookup yields CDR1 MNHNY and CDR2 SVGAGI (reference sequence). V lost 2 bases to trimming and J lost 4 bases; unmatched junction nucleotides: 3. For the CDR3, the DNA is TGTGCCAGCAGTTACCCCCAGGGGGCCTATGGCTACACCTTC. It codes for CASSYPQGAYGYTF.

J is TRBJ2-4 and V is TRBV28; no definite D call. Germline V gene lookup returns CDR1 MDHEN and CDR2 SYDVKM. V dropped 4 bases and J dropped 3 bases, with 4 bases sitting between them. The CDR3 extends over 12 amino acids. The chain's CDR3 is CASSYDKNIQYF. CDR3 DNA: TGTGCCAGCAGTTACGACAAAAACATTCAGTACTTC.

This clonotype was picked up a small number of times. The J gene is TRBJ1-1, the V gene TRBV25-1; 8 bases are a match to TRBD1. The CDR3 has 12 residues. J lost 10 bases, V lost 7 bases, and 8 bases had no gene match. CDR1 is MGHDK, CDR2 SYGVNS, per germline. The chain's CDR3 is CASNPGQGRAFF. The DNA for the CDR3 is TGTGCCAGCAATCCAGGACAGGGACGAGCTTTCTTT.

This clonotype was detected many times. The V and J genes are TRBV24-1 and TRBJ1-2; 9 bases match TRBD1. From germline, CDR1 is KGHDR and CDR2 SFDVKD. V dropped 7 bases and J dropped 8; count of bases not matched to a gene: 10. This CDR3 is 14 amino acids long. The CDR3 spells CATSGGQGANGYTF. CDR3 DNA: TGTGCCACCAGCGGGGGACAGGGTGCGAACGGCTACACCTTC.

The chain recombines TRBV6-2 or TRBV6-3 with TRBJ2-3, with D hard to call. The CDR3 totals 12 residues. Germline CDR1 is MNHEY and CDR2 is SVGEGT. V was shortened by 7 bases and J by 3 bases, with 8 bases between the two germline ends. The DNA for the CDR3 is TGTGCCAGCACGGACCCAACAGATACGCAGTATTTT. It yields the protein CASTDPTDTQYF.

This clonotype was recorded many times. The CDR3 sequence: CASSVQGQSSYNSPLHF. CDR3 nucleotides: TGTGCCAGCAGTGTCCAGGGACAGAGCTCCTATAATTCACCCCTCCACTTT. The V and J genes are TRBV2 and TRBJ1-6; TRBD1 matches at 7 bases. The CDR3 spans 17 residues. Germline V gives CDR1 SNHLY, CDR2 FYNNEI. V lost 4 bases to trimming and J lost 0 bases; unmatched junction nucleotides: 6.

This clonotype has at least ten counts. This chain's CDR3 is CASSLAGLAGTEQFF. Here the CDR3 DNA reads TGTGCCAGCAGCTTAGCGGGGCTAGCGGGGACTGAGCAGTTCTTC. The chain couples TRBV7-6 to TRBJ2-1; 9 bases are a match to TRBD2. Germline V gene data show CDR1 as SGHVS and CDR2 as FNYEAQ. The CDR3 consists of 15 residues. V lost 0 bases, J lost 9 bases, and 6 bases stayed unmatched.

This clonotype was observed a few times. The chain is built from TRBV4-2 and TRBJ2-1; maybe TRBD2 (6 bases). The CDR3 spans 13 residues. V was clipped by 3 bases and J by 9 bases, with 12 bases between them. Germline V lookup: CDR1 LGHNA, CDR2 YNFKEQ. The CDR3 region is CASSQGLGAEQFF. CDR3 sequence (DNA): TGTGCCAGCAGCCAGGGACTGGGAGCTGAGCAGTTCTTC.

This clonotype was found many times. This chain uses TRBV3-1 with TRBJ1-2, with 8 bases matching TRBD1. Germline values: CDR1 LGHDT, CDR2 YNNKEL (reference sequence). The CDR3 runs to 14 residues. With V trimmed by 3 bases and J by 8 bases, 8 bases remained unmatched. The CDR3 loop reads CASSHTAGGAGYTF. The CDR3, as DNA: TGTGCCAGCAGCCATACTGCAGGGGGCGCCGGCTACACCTTC.

This clonotype was seen repeatedly, ten times or more. The chain is built from TRBV12-3 or TRBV12-4 and TRBJ1-5; no clear D gene. The CDR3 sequence is 11 residues long. Between the trimmed V and J ends, which lost 3 bases and 9 bases, there was a span of 6 bases. The CDR3 sequence is CASSLGRPQHF. CDR3 bases: TGTGCCAGCAGTTTGGGTAGGCCCCAGCATTTT.

This clonotype was picked up a small number of times. The V gene is TRBV2, the J gene TRBJ2-7, with TRBD1 matching 8 bases. Germline lookup yields CDR1 SNHLY and CDR2 FYNNEI. With V trimmed by 5 bases and J by 3 bases, 9 bases remained unmatched. This CDR3 has 15 amino acids. The CDR3 nucleotides are TGTGCCAGCAGTTTTACAGGGGGATCGTTCTACGAGCAGTACTTC. Protein: CASSFTGGSFYEQYF.

This clonotype was recorded many times. The genes are TRBV7-9 and TRBJ2-5, with 9 nucleotides matching TRBD1. CDR3 length: 13 residues. V shed 4 bases and J 7 bases; nucleotides not matched to a gene: 4. CDR1 SEHNR and CDR2 FQNEAQ come from the germline V gene (reference sequence). CDR3 nucleotide sequence: TGTGCCAGCAGCTCGGGGACAGGGCGGACCCAGTACTTC. Translating gives CASSSGTGRTQYF.

The chain uses TRBV19 and TRBJ2-7, with D hard to call. CDR3 length: 13 amino acids. Deletions cut 2 bases from V and 2 bases from J, with 7 bases between. Germline loops: CDR1 LNHDA, CDR2 SQIVND (reference sequence). This CDR3 is CASSIYGTYEQYF. The CDR3 coding sequence is TGTGCCAGTAGTATATATGGAACCTACGAGCAGTACTTC.

Remarks on this clonotype: At one boundary the junction diverges from the germline segment, which might be a read error. The J gene is TRBJ1-6, the V gene TRBV9; no reliable D call. This CDR3 spans 16 amino acids. Germline CDR1 is SGDLS and CDR2 is YYNGEE. The DNA for the CDR3 is TGTGCCAGCAGCGTAGACGCAGGTCTTTATAGTTCACCCCTCCACTTT. It codes for CASSVDAGLYSSPLHF.

This clonotype was seen more than once but under ten times. J is TRBJ1-2 and V is TRBV9; possibly TRBD1 for D (6 bases). The CDR3 spans 13 residues. V gave up 0 bases and J gave up 4 bases, with 7 bases separating them. Germline V CDR1 and CDR2: SGDLS, YYNGEE. The CDR3: CASSVEGGYGYTF. The CDR3 DNA reads TGTGCCAGCAGCGTAGAGGGGGGCTATGGCTACACCTTC.

This clonotype came up many times. The V call is TRBV2, the J call TRBJ1-5; 7 positions match TRBD1. The CDR3 loop spans 16 amino acids. Losses at the gene ends were 2 bases for V and 0 bases for J; bases not matched to a gene: 4. CDR1 is SNHLY and CDR2 is FYNNEI in the germline V gene. The CDR3 nucleotides read TGTGCCAGCAGTGAATTGACAGGGTATAGCAATCAGCCCCAGCATTTT. It encodes CASSELTGYSNQPQHF.

This clonotype was counted ten times or more. The chain joins TRBV10-3 to TRBJ1-6; the match to TRBD1 covers 7 bases. Germline lookup yields CDR1 ENHRY and CDR2 SYGVKD. V was pared by 5 bases and J by 5 bases, with 9 bases of the junction left unmatched. The length of the CDR3 is 16 residues. In nucleotides, the CDR3 is TGTGCCATCAGTCTAGCCGGGACAGAAGATAATTCACCCCTCCACTTT. Amino acids: CAISLAGTEDNSPLHF.

This clonotype appeared many times. CDR3 in DNA: TGTGCCATCAGTGAACAGGTCCAAGAGACCCAGTACTTC. As protein: CAISEQVQETQYF. The chain recombines TRBV10-3 with TRBJ2-5; D is possibly TRBD1 (5 bases). V dropped 3 bases and J dropped 1 base, with 6 bases sitting between them. Germline assignment: CDR1 ENHRY and CDR2 SYGVKD. This CDR3 has 13 amino acids.

This clonotype has ten or more counts. The chain combines TRBV7-2 with TRBJ1-2, with D perhaps matching TRBD1 (5 bases). The CDR3 is 13 residues long. Deletions cut 3 bases from V and 3 bases from J, with 8 bases between. Germline CDR1 reads SGHTA; CDR2 reads FQGNSA. This chain's CDR3 is CASSLGPDYGYTF. The CDR3 DNA follows: TGTGCCAGCAGCTTGGGGCCAGACTATGGCTACACCTTC.

This clonotype has at least ten counts. J is TRBJ1-6 and V is TRBV6-2 or TRBV6-3; D is undetermined. Trimming took 2 bases from V and 8 from J, leaving 7 bases between them. The CDR3 loop spans 13 amino acids. Looked up from germline, CDR1 is MNHEY and CDR2 is SVGEGT. Here the CDR3 DNA reads TGTGCCAGCAGTTACCCGGGGTATTCACCCCTCCACTTT. It is translated as CASSYPGYSPLHF.

The chain carries TRBV11-2 and TRBJ2-2; D might be TRBD1 or TRBD2, each matching 5 bases. The V and J ends lost 6 bases and 0 bases respectively, with 11 bases between them. The CDR3 has 15 residues. Germline V lookup: CDR1 SGHAT, CDR2 FQNNGV. CDR3 bases: TGTGCCAGCAGACCCGGGACGACGAACACCGGGGAGCTGTTTTTT. This encodes CASRPGTTNTGELFF.

The V call is TRBV24-1, the J call TRBJ2-2; 9 bases map to TRBD1. CDR1 and CDR2 (germline): KGHDR, SFDVKD. The CDR3 spans 16 residues. With 3 bases clipped from V and 15 bases from J, the junction kept 16 bases outside the gene matches. The chain's CDR3 is CATSDLLFPGQGWMFF. CDR3 bases: TGTGCCACCAGTGATCTCCTTTTTCCGGGACAGGGTTGGATGTTTTTT.

This clonotype has only a few counts. The V call is TRBV11-2, the J call TRBJ2-7; TRBD1 or TRBD2 may be the D gene (6 bases each). This CDR3 comprises 12 residues. Trimming removed 2 bases at V and 6 bases at J, with 8 bases between. Looked up from germline, CDR1 is SGHAT and CDR2 is FQNNGV. CDR3 coding DNA: TGTGCCAGCAGCTTAAGGGGGGTCGAGCAGTACTTC. This translates into CASSLRGVEQYF.